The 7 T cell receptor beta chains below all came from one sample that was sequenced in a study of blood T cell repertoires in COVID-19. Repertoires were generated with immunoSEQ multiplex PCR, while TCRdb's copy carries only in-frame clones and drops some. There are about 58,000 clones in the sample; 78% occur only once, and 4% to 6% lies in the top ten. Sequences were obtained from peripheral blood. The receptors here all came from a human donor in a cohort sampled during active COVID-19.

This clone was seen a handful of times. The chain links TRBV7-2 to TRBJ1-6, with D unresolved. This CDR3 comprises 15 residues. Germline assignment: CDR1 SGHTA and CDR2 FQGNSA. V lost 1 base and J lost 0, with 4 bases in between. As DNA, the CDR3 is TGTGCCAGCAGCTTAGACTTCTCCTATAATTCACCCCTCCACTTT. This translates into CASSLDFSYNSPLHF.

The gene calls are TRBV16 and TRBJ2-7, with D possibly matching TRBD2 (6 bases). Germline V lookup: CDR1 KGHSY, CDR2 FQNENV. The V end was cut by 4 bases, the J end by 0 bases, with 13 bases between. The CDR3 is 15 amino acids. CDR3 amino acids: CASSPAGRTSYEQYF. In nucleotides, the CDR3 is TGTGCCAGCAGCCCGGCGGGACGCACCTCCTACGAGCAGTACTTC. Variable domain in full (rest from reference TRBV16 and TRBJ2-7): GEEVAQTPKHLVRGEGQKAKLYCAPIKGHSYVFWYQQVLKNEFKFLISFQNENVFDETGMPKERFSAKCLPNSPCSLEIQATKLEDSAVYFCASSPAGRTSYEQYFGPGTRLTVT.

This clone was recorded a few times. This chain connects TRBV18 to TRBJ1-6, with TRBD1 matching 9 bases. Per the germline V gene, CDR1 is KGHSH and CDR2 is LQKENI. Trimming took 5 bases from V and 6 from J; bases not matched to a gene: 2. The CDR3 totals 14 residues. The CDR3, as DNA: TGTGCCAGCTCAGTGGACAGGGGTAATTCACCCCTCCACTTT. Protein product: CASSVDRGNSPLHF. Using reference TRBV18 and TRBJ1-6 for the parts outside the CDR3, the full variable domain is NAGVMQNPRHLVRRRGQEARLRCSPMKGHSHVYWYRQLPEEGLKFMVYLQKENIIDESGMPKERFSAEFPKEGPSILRIQQVVRGDSAAYFCASSVDRGNSPLHFGNGTRLTVT.

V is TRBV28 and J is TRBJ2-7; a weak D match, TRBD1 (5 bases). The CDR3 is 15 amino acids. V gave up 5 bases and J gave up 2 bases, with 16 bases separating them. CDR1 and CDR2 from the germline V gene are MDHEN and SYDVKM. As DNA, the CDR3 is TGTGCCAGCAGTCCCGAGACAGCCCCCGCCTACGAGCAGTACTTC. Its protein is CASSPETAPAYEQYF.

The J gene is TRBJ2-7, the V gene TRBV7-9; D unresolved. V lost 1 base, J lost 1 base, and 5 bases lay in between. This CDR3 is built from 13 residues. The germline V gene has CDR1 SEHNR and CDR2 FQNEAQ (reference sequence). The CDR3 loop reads CASSLEQSYEQYF. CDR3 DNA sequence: TGTGCCAGCAGCTTAGAACAGTCCTACGAGCAGTACTTC.

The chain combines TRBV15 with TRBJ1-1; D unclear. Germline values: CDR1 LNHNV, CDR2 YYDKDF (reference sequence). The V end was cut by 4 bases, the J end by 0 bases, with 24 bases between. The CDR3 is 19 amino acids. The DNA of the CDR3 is TGTGCCACCAGCACTCCCTCAGGAGGACTGACATACATGAACACTGAAGCTTTCTTT. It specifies CATSTPSGGLTYMNTEAFF.

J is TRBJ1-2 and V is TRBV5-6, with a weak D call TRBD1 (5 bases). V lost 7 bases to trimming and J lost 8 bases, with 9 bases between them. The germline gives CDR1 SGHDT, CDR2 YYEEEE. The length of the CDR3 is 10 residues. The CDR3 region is CASGRQGYTF. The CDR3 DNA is TGTGCCAGCGGACGACAGGGCTACACCTTC.